The present T cell receptor (beta chain) was sequenced within a study of T cells in Graves' hyperthyroidism and ophthalmopathy. TCR beta CDR3 regions were amplified from RNA transcripts. HTBI primers drove first-round RT-PCR of the TCR CDR3. MiXCR was run by TCRdb on the multiplex PCR reads, yielding one entry per CDR3 protein. Found here are hundreds of thousands of distinct CDR3 sequences, roughly 40% of them singletons; the top ten hold 7.5% to 9.5%. Patients were aged 18 to 65, had disease duration under 2 months, and had newly diagnosed hyperthyroidism. Diagnosis relied on clinical symptoms, serum thyroxine and TRAb, thyroid ultrasound and orbital computed tomography. The sample taken for sequencing was blood. This receptor was taken from a man younger than 35 with Graves' hyperthyroidism.

This CDR3 is CASSLESGGHYEQYF. CDR3 nucleotides: TGTGCCAGCAGCTTAGAAAGCGGGGGGCACTACGAGCAGTACTTC. V gene TRBV2 combines with J gene TRBJ2-7, with 9 bases identical to TRBD2. CDR3 length: 15 amino acids. V lost 6 bases and J lost 3; bases outside the gene matches: 9. Germline V CDR1 and CDR2: SNHLY, FYNNEI.